A selection of T cell receptor beta chains follows, all from one sample in a study of shared clonotypes between healthy human individuals. Some clones are missing from TCRdb's copy, which holds only in-frame ones; the method was immunoSEQ multiplex PCR. The repertoire holds about 2.4 million clones, with approximately 90% as singletons. The sequenced sample consisted of naive CD4+ T cells sorted from blood. The receptors come from a man aged 18 to 30 in good health. CDR3s include the opening cysteine and the closing phenylalanine or tryptophan. The D gene is left open where the match is weak. Clone size, where shown, is once, few, many, or a class for clones that have expanded.

>TRBJ1-4|NA|15|TRBV2|NA
TGTGCCAGCACCCCTAATGGACTGCCTAATGAAAAACTGTTTTTT
CASTPNGLPNEKLFF
>TRBJ2-2|NA|12|TRBV11-2|NA
TGTGCCAGCAGCTTAAGTCCCGGGGAGCTGTTTTTT
CASSLSPGELFF
>TRBJ2-2|TRBD2|15|TRBV27|NA
TGTGCCAGCAGTTCATTAGCGGGAGTAGCCGGGGAGCTGTTTTTT
CASSSLAGVAGELFF
>TRBJ1-1|NA|13|TRBV9|NA
TGTGCCAGCAGCCCAAGGACAGTTAATGAAGCTTTCTTT
CASSPRTVNEAFF
>TRBJ1-5|NA|15|TRBV18|NA
TGTGCCAGCTCAATTACCTGGGAGGGCAATCAGCCCCAGCATTTT
CASSITWEGNQPQHF
>TRBJ2-7|NA|15|TRBV5-6|NA
TGTGCCAGCAGCTTATCACAGAGGTTCTTTGGCGAGCAGTACTTC
CASSLSQRFFGEQYF
>TRBJ1-5|NA|15|TRBV4-1|few
TGCGCCAGCAGCCAAGTAGCAGGGCCAAATCAGCCCCAGCATTTT
CASSQVAGPNQPQHF
>TRBJ1-1|NA|14|TRBV6-6|once
TGTGCCAGCAGTTTCTGGAGGGATAACACTGAAGCTTTCTTT
CASSFWRDNTEAFF
>TRBJ1-4|NA|13|TRBV29-1|NA
TGCAGCGTTGCCACAGGGTTTAATGAAAAACTGTTTTTT
CSVATGFNEKLFF
>TRBJ1-2|TRBD1|14|TRBV25-1|NA
TGTGCCAGCAGTGAATCCGGGACAGGGGACGGCTACACCTTC
CASSESGTGDGYTF
>TRBJ2-7|TRBD1|14|TRBV7-7|NA
TGTGCTAGCAGCACCCCCGGGACAGCCTTTGAGCAGTACTTC
CASSTPGTAFEQYF
>TRBJ1-2|NA|14|TRBV28|NA
TGTGCCAGCGCCCTGGACAGAGCTAACTATGGCTACACCTTC
CASALDRANYGYTF
>TRBJ2-3|TRBD1|17|TRBV27|NA
TGTGCCAGCAGTTTAGTCCCGGGACAGGGTAGCACAGATACGCAGTATTTT
CASSLVPGQGSTDTQYF
>TRBJ1-4|TRBD1|17|TRBV19|NA
TGTGCCAGTAGAGGGAGGACAGGGGTGACAACTAATGAAAAACTGTTTTTT
CASRGRTGVTTNEKLFF
>TRBJ2-5|TRBD1|16|TRBV7-9|NA
TGTGCCAGCAGCTTAGGTGACAGGGGCGTCGCGTGGACCCAGTACTTC
CASSLGDRGVAWTQYF
>TRBJ1-2|NA|15|TRBV19|NA
TGTGCCACTAGTTCGACGGGAAGGGGGGACTATGGCTACACCTTC
CATSSTGRGDYGYTF
>TRBJ2-6|NA|16|TRBV15|NA
TGTGCCACCAGCAGAGACAGAGCCTCTGGGGCCAACGTCCTGACTTTC
CATSRDRASGANVLTF
>TRBJ2-7|NA|14|TRBV28|NA
TGTGCCAGCACCAGGTCCTCCCCCTCCTACGAGCAGTACTTC
CASTRSSPSYEQYF
>TRBJ2-3|TRBD2|15|TRBV7-2|NA
TGTGCCAGCAGCCCCGTTGGCGGGGGGGCAGATACGCAGTATTTT
CASSPVGGGADTQYF
>TRBJ2-5|TRBD2|15|TRBV7-2|NA
TGTGCCAGCAGCTTTAGCGGGAGGGCCGCAGAGACCCAGTACTTC
CASSFSGRAAETQYF
>TRBJ2-3|NA|15|TRBV6-5|NA
TGTGCCAGTCTCCCTAGTTACCTTAGCACAGATACGCAGTATTTT
CASLPSYLSTDTQYF
>TRBJ2-2|NA|15|TRBV18|NA
TGTGCCAGCTCACCACCGTCCGAGGTGACCGGGGAGCTGTTTTTT
CASSPPSEVTGELFF
>TRBJ2-3|TRBD1|15|TRBV28|NA
TGTGCCAGCAACACTGACAGGGCTTTCACAGATACGCAGTATTTT
CASNTDRAFTDTQYF
>TRBJ1-6|NA|15|TRBV11-2|NA
TGTGCCAGCAGCTTAGAGGGGATAGGGAATTCACCCCTCCACTTT
CASSLEGIGNSPLHF
>TRBJ1-2|TRBD1|16|TRBV30|NA
TGTGCCTGGAGTGTTAAGGACAGGGAGGTTAACTATGGCTACACCTTC
CAWSVKDREVNYGYTF
>TRBJ1-2|NA|12|TRBV15|NA
TGTGCCACCAGCCCGGGGTACTATGGCTACACCTTC
CATSPGYYGYTF
>TRBJ1-1|NA|14|TRBV19|once
TGTGCCAGTAGTATAGGGTGGACGGTGGGAGAAGCTTTCTTT
CASSIGWTVGEAFF
>TRBJ2-1|NA|12|TRBV18|NA
TGTGCCAGCTCACCATACAACAGTGAGCAGTTCTTC
CASSPYNSEQFF
>TRBJ2-1|NA|13|TRBV30|NA
TGTGCCTGGAGTCCGGACTTAAGGATTGAGCAGTTCTTC
CAWSPDLRIEQFF
>TRBJ2-7|NA|14|TRBV11-2|NA
TGTGCCAGCAGCTCAGACAGGCTATCCGGCGAGCAGTACTTC
CASSSDRLSGEQYF
>TRBJ1-1|TRBD1|11|TRBV11-2|NA
TGTGCCAGCAGTCAGGGGGTAGGGACTTTCTTT
CASSQGVGTFF
>TRBJ2-7|NA|13|TRBV2|NA
TGTGCCAGCAGTCGACAGGTTCCCTACGAGCAGTACTTC
CASSRQVPYEQYF
>TRBJ2-7|NA|15|TRBV25-1|NA
TGTGCCAGCAGTGAATTGCAGGGGAGCTCCTACGAGCAGTACTTC
CASSELQGSSYEQYF
>TRBJ2-1|TRBD2|14|TRBV29-1|NA
TGCAGCTCAAAAGCGGGAGGGGGATACAATGAGCAGTTCTTC
CSSKAGGGYNEQFF
>TRBJ2-2|NA|14|TRBV6-1|NA
TGTGCCAGCAGTGTTTCTGGGACCGCCGGGGAGCTGTTTTTT
CASSVSGTAGELFF
>TRBJ2-3|NA|14|TRBV5-4|NA
TGTGCCAGCAGCCTTACTCCCCTTACAGATACGCAGTATTTT
CASSLTPLTDTQYF
>TRBJ2-5|NA|12|TRBV11-2|NA
TGTGCCAGCAGTTTAAGGGGAGAGACCCAGTACTTC
CASSLRGETQYF